This T cell receptor (beta chain) was retrieved from a study of blood T cell repertoires in COVID-19. Under the authors' procedure: Nucleated cell counts were estimated from reference gene primer amplification. The protocol was immunoSEQ multiplex PCR, while the TCRdb copy is restricted to in-frame clones and leaves out a portion. From that table come the V and J calls and clone size; the DNA was used to work out D and trimming. The sample carries 200,000 to 250,000 clones, approximately 85% recorded once. CDR3 length: 16 amino acids. The V and J ends lost 4 bases and 4 bases, in that order; junction bases with no gene match: 9. Germline CDR1 SGHRS, CDR2 YFSETQ.

Sequencing input: peripheral blood. The J gene is TRBJ1-1, the V gene TRBV5-1; 11 bases match TRBD1. The clonotype comes from a woman of 80 years or more with COVID-19, enrolled during active disease. The CDR3 spells CASSEKPGQGGTEAFF. In nucleotides, the CDR3 is TGCGCCAGCAGCGAAAAGCCGGGACAGGGGGGCACTGAAGCTTTCTTT.